This T cell receptor (beta chain) was documented in a study of regulatory T cells in long-lasting Graves disease. This clonotype has just a few counts. Its cognate antigen is unknown. CDR3 length equals 17 residues. The germline V gene encodes CDR1 MNHEY and CDR2 SVGEGT. Trimming cost V 2 bases and J 2 bases; bases outside gene matches: 8. The study's findings and limits: Repertoires from persistent disease leaned toward TRBV28, TRBJ1-2 and TRBJ2-5.

Through Arm-PCR of CDR3 regions and iRepertoire HTBI primers, TCR beta libraries were built. MiXCR, applied by TCRdb to the multiplex PCR reads, yields one record per CDR3 protein. The sample holds some 600,000 distinct CDR3 sequences, roughly 16% seen once. Time point described: newly diagnosed GD, antithyroid drugs for less than 3 months. Preparation of the TCR library used RNA extracted from PBMCs. Tubes containing EDTA received roughly 10 milliliters of drawn peripheral blood. These same records also appear under a second study, on T cells in Graves' hyperthyroidism and ophthalmopathy. Turning to that study: Researchers barred patients who had uncontrolled infection, other autoimmune disease, pregnancy or lactation. Diagnoses used clinical symptoms, serum thyroxine and TRAb, thyroid ultrasound and orbital computed tomography.

The receptor was derived from a man in his late teens or twenties with Graves disease. J is TRBJ2-7 and V is TRBV6-2 or TRBV6-3; TRBD2 matches 11 bases. Specimen: peripheral blood mononuclear cells (PBMCs), collected at new diagnosis, from a patient treated with antithyroid drugs. The CDR3 region has the DNA TGTGCCAGCAGTTACGGGACTAGCGGACTCAAAACCTACGAGCAGTACTTC. Protein: CASSYGTSGLKTYEQYF.